What follows are 4 T cell receptor beta chains derived from one specimen sequenced in a study of beta chain features in type 1 diabetes. Regarding the study as a whole: Across all four CD4+ subsets, people with type 1 diabetes showed modestly shorter TCRB CDR3s.

These receptors have no identified antigens. Expressed TCRB transcripts were sequenced because the isolated RNA had all been reverse transcribed beforehand. Clones were read by immunoSEQ multiplex PCR, and TCRdb kept only the in-frame ones, dropping some. Among some 330,000 clones listed, roughly 12% were seen once. The specimen sequenced was naive CD4+ T cells from blood. The receptor set was obtained from a woman between 18 and 29 years old with type 1 diabetes.

There are a few counts of this clone. The chain combines TRBV5-4 with TRBJ1-1; 8 bases line up with TRBD1. Germline V gene sequence: CDR1 SGHNT, CDR2 YYREEE (reference sequence). Losses at the gene ends were 3 bases for V and 4 bases for J; bases not matched to a gene: 8. The CDR3 contains 15 residues. CDR3 in amino acids: CASSSDRGRGTEAFF. As DNA, the CDR3 is TGTGCCAGCAGCTCAGACAGGGGTCGGGGCACTGAAGCTTTCTTT.

This chain joins TRBV7-2 and TRBJ2-7, with 8 bases that match TRBD2. Germline V gene sequence: CDR1 SGHTA, CDR2 FQGNSA. The CDR3 contains 14 residues. The junction had 0 bases not matched to a gene; V was cut back by 0 bases and J by 2 bases. The CDR3 DNA is TGTGCCAGCAGCTTAGCTAGCGGGGCCTACGAGCAGTACTTC. Its translation: CASSLASGAYEQYF. The variable domain in full, completed from reference TRBV7-2 and TRBJ2-7, reads GAGVSQSPSNKVTEKGKDVELRCDPISGHTALYWYRQSLGQGLEFLIYFQGNSAPDKSGLPSDRFSAERTGGSVSTLTIQRTQQEDSAVYLCASSLASGAYEQYFGPGTRLTVT.

The J gene is TRBJ2-7, the V gene TRBV14; 10 nucleotides match TRBD2. Germline V gene lookup returns CDR1 SGHDN and CDR2 FVKESK. The V segment lost 0 bases and the J segment 2 bases; nucleotides outside the gene matches: 4. This CDR3 is 16 amino acids long. CDR3 residues: CASSQDTSGATYEQYF. CDR3 coding DNA: TGTGCCAGCAGCCAAGATACTAGCGGGGCCACCTACGAGCAGTACTTC.

This clone was recorded a few times. The chain carries TRBV30 and TRBJ2-1; 10 bases are shared with TRBD2. Germline V gives CDR1 GTSNPN, CDR2 SVGIG (reference sequence). The CDR3 is 14 residues long. The trim removed 0 bases at V and 9 bases at J, leaving 5 bases unmatched. The CDR3 DNA reads TGTGCCTGGAGTGTTCTAGCGGGAGCGGGTGAGCAGTTCTTC. Protein: CAWSVLAGAGEQFF.